This passage covers 17 T cell receptor beta chains from one sample sequenced in a study of somatic mutations in cytotoxic T cells in rheumatoid arthritis. TCRdb's table, derived via immunoSEQ multiplex PCR, lists solely in-frame clones and lacks some. The repertoire holds more than 15,000 clones, with about 80% as singletons. Sequenced sample: CD8+ T cells sorted from blood. Receptors were obtained from an adult with rheumatoid arthritis.

This chain uses TRBV6-5 with TRBJ1-2; 9 bases are shared with TRBD1. Unmatched junction bases numbered 1, after V lost 2 bases and J lost 6 bases. CDR3 length equals 13 residues. Germline V lookup: CDR1 MNHEY, CDR2 SVGAGI. The CDR3 region is CASSYDRGDGYTF. The DNA for the CDR3 is TGTGCCAGCAGTTACGACAGGGGGGATGGCTACACCTTC.

Only a few counts were recorded for this clone. The chain uses TRBV10-3 and TRBJ1-1; D is possibly TRBD1 (5 bases). Germline loops: CDR1 ENHRY, CDR2 SYGVKD. The CDR3 extends over 14 amino acids. Deletions cut 3 bases from V and 3 bases from J, with 11 bases between. The CDR3: CAISEVGGDTEAFF. The CDR3 coding sequence is TGTGCCATCAGTGAAGTGGGAGGGGACACTGAAGCTTTCTTT.

The chain recombines TRBV9 with TRBJ2-1; 11 bases match TRBD2. The CDR3 has 15 amino acids. Germline loops: CDR1 SGDLS, CDR2 YYNGEE. J lost 4 bases, V lost 3 bases, and 3 bases had no gene match. CDR3 bases: TGTGCCAGCAGCGCGGGACTAGCGGTTTACAATGAGCAGTTCTTC. Amino acids: CASSAGLAVYNEQFF.

The chain is built from TRBV7-6 and TRBJ2-7; D may be TRBD1 (5 bases). Trimming took off 5 bases at V and 3 bases at J, with 11 bases between the two ends. The germline V gene encodes CDR1 SGHVS and CDR2 FNYEAQ. The CDR3 sequence is 13 residues long. The CDR3 loop is CASSALGVYEQYF. CDR3 DNA: TGTGCCAGCAGCGCTCTAGGGGTCTACGAGCAGTACTTC.

The J gene is TRBJ2-1, the V gene TRBV7-6; maybe TRBD2 (6 bases). V lost 1 base, J lost 9 bases, and 10 bases lay in between. Germline V gene lookup returns CDR1 SGHVS and CDR2 FNYEAQ. This CDR3 comprises 13 residues. The CDR3 protein is CASSLGTIPEQFF. The CDR3 bases are TGTGCCAGCAGCTTAGGGACTATTCCTGAGCAGTTCTTC.

CDR3 in DNA: TGTGCCAGCAGCCTATCGGTACTAGCGGGTTACAATGAGCAGTTCTTC. Its protein is CASSLSVLAGYNEQFF. The V and J genes are TRBV9 and TRBJ2-1, with 9 bases that match TRBD2. The germline V gene encodes CDR1 SGDLS and CDR2 YYNGEE. V shed 4 bases, J shed 4 bases, and the junction held 9 bases outside the gene matches. This CDR3 has 16 amino acids. The entire variable domain, with the rest obtained from reference TRBV9 and TRBJ2-1, is as follows: DSGVTQTPKHLITATGQRVTLRCSPRSGDLSVYWYQQSLDQGLQFLIQYYNGEERAKGNILERFSAQQFPDLHSELNLSSLELGDSALYFCASSLSVLAGYNEQFFGPGTRLTVL.

The chain is built from TRBV7-9 and TRBJ2-7; possible D gene TRBD2, 6 bases. V lost 5 bases, J lost 0 bases, and 17 bases lay in between. Germline lookup yields CDR1 SEHNR and CDR2 FQNEAQ (reference sequence). The CDR3 runs to 16 residues. CDR3 sequence: CASSPPRRGDSYEQYF. The CDR3 DNA follows: TGTGCCAGCAGCCCCCCCCGGCGGGGAGACTCCTACGAGCAGTACTTC.

This clone was observed once. The chain is built from TRBV30 and TRBJ2-5, with TRBD2 matching 11 bases. The DNA end lines up better with TRBJ2-7; the J call may be wrong. The CDR3 covers 14 residues. Germline values: CDR1 GTSNPN, CDR2 SVGIG (reference sequence). DNA of the CDR3: TGTGCCTGGACCCTTAGCGGGAGGGCCGGCGAGCAGTACTTC. This sequence encodes CAWTLSGRAGEQYF.

This chain joins TRBV6-1 and TRBJ1-2, with D possibly being TRBD1 (5 bases). The CDR3 loop spans 13 amino acids. Trimming pared 6 bases from V and 4 bases from J, leaving 12 bases between. Germline CDR1 MNHNS, CDR2 SASEGT. The CDR3 is CASRELGGYGYTF. The CDR3 coding sequence is TGTGCCAGCAGGGAACTGGGGGGCTATGGCTACACCTTC.

The chain uses TRBV4-3 and TRBJ2-1, with D unresolved. V was shortened by 0 bases and J by 8 bases, with 5 bases between the two germline ends. Germline-derived CDR1 and CDR2 are LGHNA and YSLEER. The CDR3 covers 12 residues. CDR3 loop: CASSQEGYEQFF. CDR3 nucleotides: TGCGCCAGCAGCCAAGAGGGGTATGAGCAGTTCTTC.

The chain uses TRBV29-1 and TRBJ1-4; D gene ambiguous. The CDR3 consists of 13 residues. V lost 0 bases to trimming and J lost 3 bases, with 5 bases between them. The germline V gene encodes CDR1 SQVTM and CDR2 ANQGSEA. The CDR3 here is CSVEEGSNEKLFF. CDR3 coding DNA: TGCAGCGTTGAAGAAGGTTCTAATGAAAAACTGTTTTTT.

The table lists this clone with a count of one. The chain uses TRBV5-1 and TRBJ2-7; D gene unclear. Germline assignment: CDR1 SGHRS and CDR2 YFSETQ. This CDR3 has 15 amino acids. V shed 0 bases and J shed 3 bases, with 13 bases lying between them. The chain's CDR3 is CASSLGVAIDYEQYF. The CDR3 DNA sequence: TGCGCCAGCAGCTTGGGAGTGGCGATTGACTACGAGCAGTACTTC.

The rearrangement joins TRBV28 to TRBJ1-4; D is uncertain. Per the germline V gene, CDR1 is MDHEN and CDR2 is SYDVKM. This CDR3 is 13 amino acids long. The V gene lost 5 bases and the J gene lost 4 bases, with 8 bases spanning the gap. CDR3 in amino acids: CASSDLFNEKLFF. CDR3 DNA sequence: TGTGCCAGCAGTGACTTATTTAATGAAAAACTGTTTTTT.

The J gene is TRBJ2-2, the V gene TRBV4-2; a weak D match, TRBD2 (6 bases). CDR3 length equals 17 residues. The V and J ends lost 2 bases and 6 bases respectively, with 19 bases between them. Germline V CDR1 and CDR2: LGHNA, YNFKEQ. The CDR3 DNA reads as TGTGCCAGCAGCCAAAAAAAGTTAACTAGCACGGCCGGGGAGCTGTTTTTT. Translation gives CASSQKKLTSTAGELFF.

This chain links TRBV27 with TRBJ2-1, with TRBD2 matching over 9 bases. The length of the CDR3 is 16 residues. In germline, CDR1 is MNHEY, CDR2 SMNVEV (reference sequence). After removal of 3 bases from V and 3 bases from J, the junction contained 6 bases not matched to a gene. The CDR3 bases are TGTGCCAGCAGTTTGATTAGCGGGAGCTTCTACAATGAGCAGTTCTTC. Its translation: CASSLISGSFYNEQFF.

The chain employs TRBV11-3 and TRBJ2-7; TRBD1 aligns across 8 bases. The trim removed 0 bases at V and 1 base at J, leaving 8 bases unmatched. This CDR3 region has 17 residues. CDR1 is SGHNT, CDR2 YENEEA, per germline. The CDR3 nucleotides read TGTGCCAGCAGCTTAGATCAAGGACAGGGTCTTTCCTACGAGCAGTACTTC. Protein product: CASSLDQGQGLSYEQYF.

The genes are TRBV4-3 and TRBJ1-4, with 7 bases matching TRBD1. V was clipped by 0 bases and J by 7 bases; unmatched bases: 8. This CDR3 has 16 amino acids. CDR1 is LGHNA and CDR2 is YSLEER in the germline V gene. The CDR3 sequence is CASSQDRTGEGEKLFF. DNA for the CDR3: TGCGCCAGCAGCCAAGATCGAACAGGGGAGGGTGAAAAACTGTTTTTT.